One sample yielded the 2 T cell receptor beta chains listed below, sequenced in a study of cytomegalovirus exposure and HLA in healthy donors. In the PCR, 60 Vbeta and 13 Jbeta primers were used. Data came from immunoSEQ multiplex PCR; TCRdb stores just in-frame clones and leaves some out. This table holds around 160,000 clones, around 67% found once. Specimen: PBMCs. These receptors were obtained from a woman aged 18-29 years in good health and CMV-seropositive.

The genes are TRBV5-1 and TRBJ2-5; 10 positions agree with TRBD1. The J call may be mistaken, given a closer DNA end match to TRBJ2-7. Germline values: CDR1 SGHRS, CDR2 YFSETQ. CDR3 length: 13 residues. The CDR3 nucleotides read TGCGCCAGCAGGACAGGGGGCGTCGACGAGCAGTACTTC. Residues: CASRTGGVDEQYF.

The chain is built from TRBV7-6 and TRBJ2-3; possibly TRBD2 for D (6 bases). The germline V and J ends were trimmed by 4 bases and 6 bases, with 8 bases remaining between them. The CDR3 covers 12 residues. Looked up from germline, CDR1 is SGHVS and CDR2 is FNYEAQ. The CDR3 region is CASSSGGDTQYF. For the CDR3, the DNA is TGTGCCAGCAGCTCCGGGGGTGATACGCAGTATTTT.